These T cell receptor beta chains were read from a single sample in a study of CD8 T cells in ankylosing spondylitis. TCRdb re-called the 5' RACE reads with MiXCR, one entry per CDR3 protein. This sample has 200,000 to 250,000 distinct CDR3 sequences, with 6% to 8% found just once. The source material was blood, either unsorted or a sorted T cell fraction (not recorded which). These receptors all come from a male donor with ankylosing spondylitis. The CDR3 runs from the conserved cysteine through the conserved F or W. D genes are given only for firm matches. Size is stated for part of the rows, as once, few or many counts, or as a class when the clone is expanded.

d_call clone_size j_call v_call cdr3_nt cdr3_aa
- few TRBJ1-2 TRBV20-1 TGCAGTGCTAGAGAGCCGGGACGCCGTCGAGGCTACACCTTC CSAREPGRRRGYTF
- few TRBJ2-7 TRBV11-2 TGTGCCAGCAGCTTACTGGAGAGCTCCTACGAGCAGTACTTC CASSLLESSYEQYF
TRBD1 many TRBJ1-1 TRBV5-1 TGCGCCAGCAGCTTGGAGGAGACAGGGTTAGTCACTGAAGCTTTCTTT CASSLEETGLVTEAFF
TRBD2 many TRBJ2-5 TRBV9 TGTGCCAGCAGCTCCCGGACAGGACTAGCGACGCCCGAGACCCAGTACTTC CASSSRTGLATPETQYF
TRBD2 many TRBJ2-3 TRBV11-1 TGTGCCAGCAGCTTAAGACTAGCGGGAGGGCCTAGCACAGATACGCAGTATTTT CASSLRLAGGPSTDTQYF
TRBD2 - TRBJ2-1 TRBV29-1 TGCAGCGTTGAAGAGGGTAGCGGGAGGGTTACCAATGAGCAGTTCTTC CSVEEGSGRVTNEQFF
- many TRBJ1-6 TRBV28 TGTGCCAGCAGTTTAGCGTCAGGGCTCCATAATTCACCCCTCCACTTT CASSLASGLHNSPLHF
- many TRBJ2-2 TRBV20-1 TGCAGTGCTAGAGAGGAGGGCGAGCCCGTCACCGGGGAGCTGTTTTTT CSAREEGEPVTGELFF
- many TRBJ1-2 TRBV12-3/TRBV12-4 TGTGCCAGCAAACCGCAGGGGATCTATGGCTACACCTTC CASKPQGIYGYTF
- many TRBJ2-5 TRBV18 TGTGCCAGCTCACCAGACGGGTATAAGACCCAGTACTTC CASSPDGYKTQYF
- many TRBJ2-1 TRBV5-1 TGCGCCAGCAGCTTGAGCGCAGTCGACAATGAGCAGTTCTTC CASSLSAVDNEQFF
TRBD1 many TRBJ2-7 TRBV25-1 TGTGCCAGCAGTGAAGGGTACAGGGGGTCCTACGAGCAGTACTTC CASSEGYRGSYEQYF
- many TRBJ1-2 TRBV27 TGTGCCAGCAGTTTAAGTGGCAGGGGTGGTGGCTACACCTTC CASSLSGRGGGYTF
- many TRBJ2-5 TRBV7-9 TGTGCCAGCAGCTTAGTGGAGGGCTTCAAAGAGACCCAGTACTTC CASSLVEGFKETQYF
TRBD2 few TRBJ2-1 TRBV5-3 TGTGCCAGAAGCTCTCCCCGGGAGGGCGGCTACAATGAGCAGTTCTTC CARSSPREGGYNEQFF
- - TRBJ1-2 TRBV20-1 TGCAGTGCAAGGACAGATTTCTATGGCTACACCTTC CSARTDFYGYTF
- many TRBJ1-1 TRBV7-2 TGTGCCAGCAGCTTACTGGGGACTGAAGCTTTCTTT CASSLLGTEAFF
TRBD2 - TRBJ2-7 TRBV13 TGTGCCAGCAGCGCCCGGAGGGTAGCGGGACTCTACGAGCAGTACTTC CASSARRVAGLYEQYF
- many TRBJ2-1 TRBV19 TGTGCCAGTACCGGGACCTTTATCAATGAGCAGTTCTTC CASTGTFINEQFF
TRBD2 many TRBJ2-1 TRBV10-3 TGTGCCATCAGTGAGTCGTCTAGCGGGTTCTCCTACAATGAGCAGTTCTTC CAISESSSGFSYNEQFF
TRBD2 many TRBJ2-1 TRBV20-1 TGCAGTGCTAAGCGGGATTCCTCCTACAATGAGCAGTTCTTC CSAKRDSSYNEQFF
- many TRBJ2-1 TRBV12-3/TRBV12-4 TGTGCCAGCAGTCCGAATCCGGCAGGGTTGGAGCAGTTCTTC CASSPNPAGLEQFF
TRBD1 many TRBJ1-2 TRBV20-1 TGCAGTGCTAGAGACTGGACAGGGTACTATGGCTACACCTTC CSARDWTGYYGYTF
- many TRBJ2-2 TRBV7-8 TGTGCCAGCAGCTGGCCAGGGTCCGGGGAGCTGTTTTTT CASSWPGSGELFF
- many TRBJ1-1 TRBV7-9 TGTGCCAGCAGCCGACCGTCGAACACTGAAGCTTTCTTT CASSRPSNTEAFF
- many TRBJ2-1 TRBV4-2 TGTGCCAGCAGCCAAGACCCGGGATCCTACAATGAGCAGTTCTTC CASSQDPGSYNEQFF
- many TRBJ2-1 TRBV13 TGTGCCAGCAGCGAACCGGGGAGGCCCGACAATGAGCAGTTCTTC CASSEPGRPDNEQFF
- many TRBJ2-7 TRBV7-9 TGTGCCAGCAGTGCCCCGGGAGCGTCCTACGAGCAGTACTTC CASSAPGASYEQYF
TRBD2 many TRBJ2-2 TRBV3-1 TGTGCCAGCAGCCCCGGGGGGGGCGGGGAGCTGTTTTTT CASSPGGGGELFF
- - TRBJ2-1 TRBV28 TGTGCCAGCAGTTTAAAGAGCCAGGGTTTGTTCAATGAGCAGTTCTTC CASSLKSQGLFNEQFF
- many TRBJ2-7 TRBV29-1 TGCAGCGTTGCTGGGGGGAAATCCTACGAGCAGTACTTC CSVAGGKSYEQYF
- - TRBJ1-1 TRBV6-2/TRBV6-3 TGTGCCAGCAGTTGGAAAAGTTTAGGAAACACTGAAGCTTTCTTT CASSWKSLGNTEAFF
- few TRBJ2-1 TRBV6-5 TGTGCCAGCAGTTACTCGGTGGGTGAGGTTAATAATGAGCAGTTCTTC CASSYSVGEVNNEQFF
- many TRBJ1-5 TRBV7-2 TGTGCCAGCAGCTGGGGGCTGACTAATCAGCCCCAGCATTTT CASSWGLTNQPQHF
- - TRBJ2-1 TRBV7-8 TGTGCCAGCAGCTTAGCTAAACGTGGCAATGAGCAGTTCTTC CASSLAKRGNEQFF
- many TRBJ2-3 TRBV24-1 TGTGCCACAACAGGCTACACAGATACGCAGTATTTT CATTGYTDTQYF
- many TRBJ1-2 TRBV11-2 TGTGCCAGCAGCTCAAACAGGGCCACTAACTATGGCTACACCTTC CASSSNRATNYGYTF
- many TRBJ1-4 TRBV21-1 TGTGCCAGCAGCAGCCCGGGACAGGGGGAAGGACCAACTAATGAAAAACTGTTTTTT CASSSPGQGEGPTNEKLFF
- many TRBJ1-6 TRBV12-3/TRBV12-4 TGTGCCAGCAGTTTCCGGTACACAGGGTATGGTTCACCCCTCCACTTT CASSFRYTGYGSPLHF
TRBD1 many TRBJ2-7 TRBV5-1 TGCGCCAGCAGCCCCTGGACAGGGGGCGTTTACGAGCAGTACTTC CASSPWTGGVYEQYF
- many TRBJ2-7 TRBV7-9 TGTGCCAGCAGCTCTGGTATAACCTCCTACGAGCAGTACTTC CASSSGITSYEQYF
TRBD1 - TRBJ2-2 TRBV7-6 TGTGCCAGCAGCTCCAGGGGGCAGGGGGAGCTGTTTTTT CASSSRGQGELFF
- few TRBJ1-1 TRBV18 TGTGCCAGCTCACCAGACAGGATGGACACTGAAGCTTTCTTT CASSPDRMDTEAFF
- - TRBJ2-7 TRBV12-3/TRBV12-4 TGTGCCAGCGGAAACCCCAGCTACGAGCAGTACTTC CASGNPSYEQYF
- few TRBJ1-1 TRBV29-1 TGCAGCGTTGAGGGTGGGGACACTGAGGCTTTCTTT CSVEGGDTEAFF